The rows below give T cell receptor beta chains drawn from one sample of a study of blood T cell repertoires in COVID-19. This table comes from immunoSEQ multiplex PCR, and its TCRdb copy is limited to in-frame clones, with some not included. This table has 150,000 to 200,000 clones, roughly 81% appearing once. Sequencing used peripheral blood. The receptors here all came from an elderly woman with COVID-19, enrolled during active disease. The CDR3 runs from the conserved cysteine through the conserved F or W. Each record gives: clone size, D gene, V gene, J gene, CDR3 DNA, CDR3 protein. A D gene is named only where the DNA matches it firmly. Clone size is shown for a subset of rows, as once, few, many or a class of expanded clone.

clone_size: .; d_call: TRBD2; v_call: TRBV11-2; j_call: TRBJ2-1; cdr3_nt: TGTGCCAGCACCCTAGCGGGAGTCTTCAATGAGCAGTTCTTC; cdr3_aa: CASTLAGVFNEQFF
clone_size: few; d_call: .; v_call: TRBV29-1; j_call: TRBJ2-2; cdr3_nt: TGCAGCGTTGAAGATCGGGGAGCTAGAGAGGCCGGGGAGCTGTTTTTT; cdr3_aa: CSVEDRGAREAGELFF
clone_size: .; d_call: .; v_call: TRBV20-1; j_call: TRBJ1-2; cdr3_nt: TGCAGTGCTAGTGACCAGGGTAACTATGGCTACACCTTC; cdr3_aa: CSASDQGNYGYTF
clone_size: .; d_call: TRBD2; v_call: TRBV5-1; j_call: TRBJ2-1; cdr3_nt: TGCGCCAGCAGCCCACCTCGGGAGGTTTACAATGAGCAGTTCTTC; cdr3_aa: CASSPPREVYNEQFF
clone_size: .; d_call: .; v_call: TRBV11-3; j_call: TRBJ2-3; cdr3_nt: TGTGCCAGCAGCTTAGGGGGACTCCTAACAGATACGCAGTATTTT; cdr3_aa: CASSLGGLLTDTQYF
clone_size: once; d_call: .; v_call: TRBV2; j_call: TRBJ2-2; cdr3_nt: TGTGCCGGCGGACTGAGGGCGACCGGGGAGCTGTTTTTT; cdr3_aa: CAGGLRATGELFF
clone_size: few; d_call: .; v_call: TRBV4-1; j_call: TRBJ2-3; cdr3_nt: TGCGCCAGCAGCCAAGAGGCCGCAGGAGGAAGCACAGATACGCAGTATTTT; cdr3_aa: CASSQEAAGGSTDTQYF
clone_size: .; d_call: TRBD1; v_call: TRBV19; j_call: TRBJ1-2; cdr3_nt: TGTGCCAGTAGTAAAGGGACAGGGAGGGACTATGGCTACACCTTC; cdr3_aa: CASSKGTGRDYGYTF
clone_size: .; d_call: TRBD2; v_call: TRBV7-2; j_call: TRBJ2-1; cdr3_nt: TGTGCCAGCAGCTATGGACTAGCAGCCGTGAATGAGCAGTTCTTC; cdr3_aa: CASSYGLAAVNEQFF
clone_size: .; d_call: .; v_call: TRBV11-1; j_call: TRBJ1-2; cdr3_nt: TGTGCCAGCAGCTGGGGCGGCTATGGCTACACCTTC; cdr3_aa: CASSWGGYGYTF
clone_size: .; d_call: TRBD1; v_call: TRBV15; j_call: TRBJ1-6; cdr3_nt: TGTGCCACCAGCAGAGATCGGACAGGGTCGTCACCCCTCCACTTT; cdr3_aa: CATSRDRTGSSPLHF
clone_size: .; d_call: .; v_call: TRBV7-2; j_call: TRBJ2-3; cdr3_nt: TGTGCCAGCAGCTCCCACTTCCGCGATACGCAGTATTTT; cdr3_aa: CASSSHFRDTQYF
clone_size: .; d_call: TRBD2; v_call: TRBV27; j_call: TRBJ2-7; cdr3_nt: TGTGCCAGCAGTTCGGGGACTAGCGGGAGTTACCACGAGCAGTACTTC; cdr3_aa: CASSSGTSGSYHEQYF
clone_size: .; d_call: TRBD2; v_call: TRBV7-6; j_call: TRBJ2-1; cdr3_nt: TGTGCCAGCAGCTTAGCGGTAGCGGGGTACTCCTACAATGAGCAGTTCTTC; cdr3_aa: CASSLAVAGYSYNEQFF
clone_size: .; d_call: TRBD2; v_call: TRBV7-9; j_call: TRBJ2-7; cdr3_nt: TGTGCCAGCAGCTTAACTAGCGGGAGGTCCTACGAGCAGTACTTC; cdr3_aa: CASSLTSGRSYEQYF
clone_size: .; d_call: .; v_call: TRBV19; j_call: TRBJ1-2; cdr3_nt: TGTGCCAGTAGTACAGGACCTTTCGGAGGGGAGGGCCTCTATGGCTACACCTTC; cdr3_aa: CASSTGPFGGEGLYGYTF
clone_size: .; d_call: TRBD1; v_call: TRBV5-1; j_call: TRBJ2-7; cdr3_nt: TGCGCCAGCAGCCGCCGGGACAGGGGGCTACGCTACGAGCAGTACTTC; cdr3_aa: CASSRRDRGLRYEQYF
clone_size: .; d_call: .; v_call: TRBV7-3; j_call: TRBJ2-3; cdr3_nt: TGTGCCAGCAGCGGGGCCAGCACAGATACGCAGTATTTT; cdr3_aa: CASSGASTDTQYF
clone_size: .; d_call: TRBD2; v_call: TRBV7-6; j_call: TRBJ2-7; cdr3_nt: TGTGCCAGCAGCCAAGGACTAGATGCCTACGAGCAGTACTTC; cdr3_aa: CASSQGLDAYEQYF
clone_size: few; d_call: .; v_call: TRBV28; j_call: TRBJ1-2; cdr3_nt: TGTGCCAGCACCCCTCAAGCGGTCTATGGCTACACCTTC; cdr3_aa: CASTPQAVYGYTF